The count of the clone carrying this T cell receptor (beta chain) is one. The data are from a study of T cell responses to AZD1222 COVID-19 vaccine. The method was immunoSEQ multiplex PCR; TCRdb's version includes in-frame clones alone and lacks a portion of them. The sample carries roughly 80,000 clones, more than 75% recorded once. This CDR3 is 15 amino acids long. V shed 6 bases, J shed 4 bases, and the junction held 9 bases outside the gene matches. Germline V gives CDR1 MNHEY, CDR2 SVGAGI. Sequencing was performed on peripheral blood, taken on day 0 of MenACWY control vaccination. This TCR derives from an adult in good health. The chain employs TRBV6-5 and TRBJ2-4; 7 bases align to TRBD1. CDR3 sequence (DNA): TGTGCCAGCAGGGAGGTGACGGGACAGAAAAACATTCAGTACTTC. Translating gives CASREVTGQKNIQYF.